The clone carrying this T cell receptor beta chain was seen only once. Method: immunoSEQ multiplex PCR; TCRdb's copy keeps in-frame clones and lacks some. The sample consists of around 160,000 clones, about nine tenths of them appearing once. The sample comes from a study of blood T cell repertoires in COVID-19. Study context: PBMCs, B-cell-depleted T cells, or T cells were the source of the cDNA or gDNA that made up the material.

Material for sequencing was PBMCs or T cells enriched from blood (not recorded which). The TCR comes from a woman aged 40 to 50 who had been exposed to COVID-19.

In nucleotides, the CDR3 is TGTGCCAGCAGTAGCCAGGTCAACGAGCAGTACTTC. It codes for CASSSQVNEQYF. J is TRBJ2-7 and V is TRBV6-2 or TRBV6-3; the D is unclear. The CDR3 spans 12 residues. The germline V and J ends were trimmed by 5 bases and 5 bases, with 10 bases remaining between them. The germline gives CDR1 MNHEY, CDR2 SVGEGT.